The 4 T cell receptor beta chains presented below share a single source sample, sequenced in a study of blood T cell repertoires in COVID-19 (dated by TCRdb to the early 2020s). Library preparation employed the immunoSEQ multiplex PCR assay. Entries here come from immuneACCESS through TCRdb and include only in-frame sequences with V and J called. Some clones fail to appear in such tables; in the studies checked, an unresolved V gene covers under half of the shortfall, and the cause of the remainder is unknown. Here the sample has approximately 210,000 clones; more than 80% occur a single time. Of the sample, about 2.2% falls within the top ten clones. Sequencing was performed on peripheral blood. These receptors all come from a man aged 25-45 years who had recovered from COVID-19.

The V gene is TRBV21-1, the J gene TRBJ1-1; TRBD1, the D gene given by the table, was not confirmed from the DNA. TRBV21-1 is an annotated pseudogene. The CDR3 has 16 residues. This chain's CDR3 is CASSKVWRQGAGEAFF. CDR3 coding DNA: TGTGCCAGCAGCAAAGTATGGCGACAGGGGGCAGGTGAAGCTTTCTTT.

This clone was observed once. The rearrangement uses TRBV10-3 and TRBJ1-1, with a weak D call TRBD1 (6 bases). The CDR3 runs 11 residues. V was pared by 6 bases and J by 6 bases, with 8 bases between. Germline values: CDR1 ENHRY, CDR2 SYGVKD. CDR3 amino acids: CAISTGPEAFF. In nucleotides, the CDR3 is TGTGCCATCAGCACAGGGCCTGAAGCTTTCTTT.

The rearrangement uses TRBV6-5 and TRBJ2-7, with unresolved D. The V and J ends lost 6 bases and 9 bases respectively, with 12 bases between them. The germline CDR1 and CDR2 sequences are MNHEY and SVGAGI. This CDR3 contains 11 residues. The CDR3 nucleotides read TGTGCCAGCAGCCAGACGAGAGGGCAGTACTTC. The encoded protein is CASSQTRGQYF.

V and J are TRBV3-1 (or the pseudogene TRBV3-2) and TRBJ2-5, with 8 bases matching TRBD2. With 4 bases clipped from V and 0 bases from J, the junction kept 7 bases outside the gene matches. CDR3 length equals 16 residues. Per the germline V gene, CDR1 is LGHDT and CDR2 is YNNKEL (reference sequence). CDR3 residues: CASSPPSGGNQETQYF. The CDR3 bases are TGTGCCAGCAGCCCCCCGAGCGGGGGTAACCAAGAGACCCAGTACTTC.